Described below is a single T cell receptor (beta chain) sequence and its context. Its target is unknown. Compared with germline, one end of the junction differs, possibly owing to a read error. Primers for the PCR totalled 60 Vbeta and 13 Jbeta. Sequencing used immunoSEQ multiplex PCR; TCRdb keeps in-frame clones, though not all of them. The sample carries some 200,000 clones, 82% recorded once. The entry originates in a study of cytomegalovirus exposure and HLA in healthy donors. About the research overall: A preliminary data release comprised around 85 million unique TCRs obtained from HLA-typed donors.

Findings of the study overall: Clonal expansion was found to be greater in HLA-associated TCR beta chains than in equally common others in a later analysis.

The CDR3 is made up of 16 amino acids. Germline CDR1 and CDR2: SGHDT and YYEEEE. The V and J genes are TRBV5-6 and TRBJ2-6; D might be TRBD1 (5 bases). Sequences were obtained from PBMCs. The source of this sequence is a woman aged 50 to 60 in good health and CMV-seropositive. The CDR3: CASSPWGSSGANGLTF. DNA of the CDR3: TGTGCCAGCAGCCCCTGGGGTTCCTCTGGGGCCAACGGCCTGACTTTC.